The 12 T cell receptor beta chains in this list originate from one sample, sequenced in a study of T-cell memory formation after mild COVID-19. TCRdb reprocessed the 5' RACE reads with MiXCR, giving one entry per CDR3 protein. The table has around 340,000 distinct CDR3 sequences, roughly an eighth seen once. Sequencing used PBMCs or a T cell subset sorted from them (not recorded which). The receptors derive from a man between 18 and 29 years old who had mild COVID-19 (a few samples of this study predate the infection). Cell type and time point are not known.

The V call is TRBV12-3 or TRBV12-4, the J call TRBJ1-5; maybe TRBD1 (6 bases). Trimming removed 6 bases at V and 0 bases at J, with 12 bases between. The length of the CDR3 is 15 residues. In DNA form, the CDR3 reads TGTGCCAGCAGGCAGACAGGATATAGCAATCAGCCCCAGCATTTT. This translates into CASRQTGYSNQPQHF.

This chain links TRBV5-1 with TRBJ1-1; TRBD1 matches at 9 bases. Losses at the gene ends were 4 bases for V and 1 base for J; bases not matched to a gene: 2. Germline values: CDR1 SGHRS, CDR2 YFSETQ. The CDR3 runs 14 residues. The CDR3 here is CASSMGQGNTEAFF. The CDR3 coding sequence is TGCGCCAGCAGCATGGGACAGGGGAACACTGAAGCTTTCTTT.

For the CDR3, the DNA is TGTGCCAGCAGCTTGGGCTACAGGGGTTCGTTCGATGAGCAGTTCTTC. Protein product: CASSLGYRGSFDEQFF. The J gene is TRBJ2-1, the V gene TRBV5-5, with TRBD1 matching over 7 bases. Per germline, CDR1 SGHKS and CDR2 YYEKEE (reference sequence). The CDR3 has 16 amino acids. V trimming: 0 bases; J trimming: 8 bases; junction bases outside the gene matches: 11.

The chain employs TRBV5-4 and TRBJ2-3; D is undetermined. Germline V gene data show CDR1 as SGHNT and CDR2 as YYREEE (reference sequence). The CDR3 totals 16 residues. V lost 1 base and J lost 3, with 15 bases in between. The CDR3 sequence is CASSLRAQRGTDTQYF. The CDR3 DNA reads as TGTGCCAGCAGCTTGCGGGCGCAACGAGGAACAGATACGCAGTATTTT.

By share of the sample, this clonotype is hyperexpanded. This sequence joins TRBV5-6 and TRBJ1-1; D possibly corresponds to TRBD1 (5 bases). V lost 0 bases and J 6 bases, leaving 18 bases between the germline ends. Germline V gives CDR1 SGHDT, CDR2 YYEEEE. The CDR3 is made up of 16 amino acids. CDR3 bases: TGTGCCAGCAGCTTGGAAGGGTACGGGACGCCGGCTGAAGCTTTCTTT. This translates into CASSLEGYGTPAEAFF. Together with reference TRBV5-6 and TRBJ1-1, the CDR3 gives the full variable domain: DAGVTQSPTHLIKTRGQQVTLRCSPKSGHDTVSWYQQALGQGPQFIFQYYEEEERQRGNFPDRFSGHQFPNYSSELNVNALLLGDSALYLCASSLEGYGTPAEAFFGQGTRLTVV.

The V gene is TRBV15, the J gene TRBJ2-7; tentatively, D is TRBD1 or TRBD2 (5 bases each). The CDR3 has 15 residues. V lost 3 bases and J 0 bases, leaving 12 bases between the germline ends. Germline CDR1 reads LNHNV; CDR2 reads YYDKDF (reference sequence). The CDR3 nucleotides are TGTGCCACCAGCAGCCCCGGGACCCCCTCCTACGAGCAGTACTTC. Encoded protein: CATSSPGTPSYEQYF.

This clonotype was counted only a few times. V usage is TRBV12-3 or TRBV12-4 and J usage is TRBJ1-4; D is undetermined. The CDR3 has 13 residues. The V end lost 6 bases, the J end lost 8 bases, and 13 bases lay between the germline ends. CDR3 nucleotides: TGTGCCAGCAGGTCGATCTTCTCAGAAAAACTGTTTTTT. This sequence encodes CASRSIFSEKLFF.

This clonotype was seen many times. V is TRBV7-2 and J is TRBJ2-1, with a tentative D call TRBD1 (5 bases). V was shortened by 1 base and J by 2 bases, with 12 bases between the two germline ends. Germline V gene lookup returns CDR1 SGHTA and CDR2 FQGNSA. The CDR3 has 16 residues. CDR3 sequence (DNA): TGTGCCAGCAGCTTAGTAGGGGCAGCTACCTACAATGAGCAGTTCTTC. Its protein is CASSLVGAATYNEQFF.

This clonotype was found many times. CDR3 sequence (DNA): TGTGCCAGCAGCTTACAGGTCCCTAGCACAGATACGCAGTATTTT. Its protein is CASSLQVPSTDTQYF. The genes are TRBV7-2 and TRBJ2-3, with D unclear. This CDR3 has 15 amino acids. V was trimmed by 2 bases and J by 0 bases, leaving 9 bases between them. Germline V gene lookup returns CDR1 SGHTA and CDR2 FQGNSA. The full variable domain, its missing parts supplied by reference TRBV7-2 and TRBJ2-3, is GAGVSQSPSNKVTEKGKDVELRCDPISGHTALYWYRQSLGQGLEFLIYFQGNSAPDKSGLPSDRFSAERTGGSVSTLTIQRTQQEDSAVYLCASSLQVPSTDTQYFGPGTRLTVL.

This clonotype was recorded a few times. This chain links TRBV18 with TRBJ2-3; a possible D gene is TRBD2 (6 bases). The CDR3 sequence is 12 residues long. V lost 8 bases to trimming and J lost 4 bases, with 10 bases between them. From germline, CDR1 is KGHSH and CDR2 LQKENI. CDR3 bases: TGTGCCAGCGCTACTAGCCCAGATACGCAGTATTTT. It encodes CASATSPDTQYF.

CDR3 region: CASSLGGALNSPLHF. DNA for the CDR3: TGTGCCAGCAGCCTAGGGGGCGCGTTGAATTCACCCCTCCACTTT. The chain couples TRBV7-3 to TRBJ1-6, with 7 nucleotides matching TRBD1. The J segment lost 7 bases and the V segment lost 5 bases, leaving 8 bases of the junction unmatched. This CDR3 contains 15 residues. Germline assignment: CDR1 SGHTA and CDR2 FQGTGA.

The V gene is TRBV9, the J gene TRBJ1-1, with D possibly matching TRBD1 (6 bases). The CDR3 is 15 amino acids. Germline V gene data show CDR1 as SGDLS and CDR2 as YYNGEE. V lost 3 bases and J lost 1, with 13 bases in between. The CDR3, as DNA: TGTGCCAGCAGCGATAGACAGGAATGGAACACTGAAGCTTTCTTT. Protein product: CASSDRQEWNTEAFF.